This T cell receptor beta chain derives from a study of regulatory and conventional T cells in breast cancer (dated by TCRdb to between 2015 and 2017). The CDR3 holds 13 amino acids from the cysteine to the phenylalanine. Just the 39-base CDR3 DNA is kept, in frame starting at base 1. V gives up 8 bases and J gives up 8 bases, and the segment between their germline ends measures 18 bases. From the germline V gene, CDR1 is SNHLY and CDR2 is FYNNEI. Comment on this clonotype: The clone's antigen remains unknown. Nothing much larger sits one base from this clone, and base qualities are not available.

The method behind the library was PCR. Sequenced on an Illumina MiSeq. The public sequencing data were trimmed at Q25 with fastp and processed into clonotypes with MiXCR by TCRdb, which kept only in-frame beta chains. Rows are unified per CDR3 protein, each entry keeping the most common DNA and genes. For this sample the table gives about 10,000 distinct CDR3 sequences, of which approximately 30% were detected only once. The ten top clones hold around 5.9% of the sample. The sequence is built from TRBV2 and TRBJ1-2; the D segment could be TRBD1, given 5 matching bases. The TCR was taken from a male donor in good health. Sequencing used conventional T cells from blood. The CDR3: CASSLGRDRGYTF. The nucleotide sequence is TGTGCCAGCTCACTGGGCAGGGATAGGGGCTACACCTTC.